This TCR beta chain was sequenced for a study of blood T cells in healthy people across ages. Overall study: Template switching captured about one barcoded beta molecule per two T cells.

In this sample, this clonotype turned up many times. Germline CDR1 reads SGHTA; CDR2 reads FQGNSA. V gave up 2 bases and J gave up 3 bases; unmatched junction bases: 6. The CDR3 runs to 16 residues. The second PCR ran about 6 to 12 cycles with a sample-barcoded 5' primer and J-beta primers. TCRdb recomputed calls from the 5' RACE reads with MiXCR, one row per CDR3 protein. The sample lists approximately 600,000 distinct CDR3 sequences; under 65% were seen once. The source material was blood. This TCR came from a man aged 60 to 69 in good health. The chain uses TRBV7-2 and TRBJ2-1; 8 nucleotides agree with TRBD2. The CDR3 loop is CASSLRSSGGYNEQFF. CDR3 sequence (DNA): TGTGCCAGCAGCTTACGCTCCAGCGGGGGCTACAATGAGCAGTTCTTC.